This T cell receptor beta chain came from a study of CD8 T cells in Susac syndrome. General study points: The study's TCR sequencing and HLA analysis drew on a certain number of individuals. That number was acknowledged as relatively small.

Random hexamers were used to reverse transcribe roughly 0.45 to 1 ug of RNA. The immunoSEQ assay covered 54 Vbeta and 13 Jbeta segments for CDR3. In TCRdb, the immunoSEQ multiplex PCR reads were re-called with MiXCR into one record per CDR3 protein. The profile shows about 430,000 distinct CDR3 sequences, 85% of them singletons. CD8+ and CD4+ T cells circulating in blood were sequenced for TCR beta. TEMRA cells were FACS-enriched, unlike CD8+ and CD4+ T cells, which were negatively isolated. A note on this clonotype: Its cognate antigen is unknown.

Germline CDR1 reads SGHNT; CDR2 reads YYREEE (reference sequence). The CDR3 spans 17 residues. Trimming took 4 bases from V and 7 from J; bases not matched to a gene: 13. The rearrangement uses TRBV5-4 and TRBJ2-1; 11 bases match TRBD1. The clonotype originates from a human donor with multiple sclerosis. The specimen was CD8+ T cells from PBMCs. The CDR3 is CASSPTRGTGGGNEQFF. The CDR3 DNA reads TGTGCCAGCAGCCCAACGAGGGGGACAGGGGGAGGTAATGAGCAGTTCTTC. The full variable domain, rest sourced from reference TRBV5-4 and TRBJ2-1, is ETGVTQSPTHLIKTRGQQVTLRCSSQSGHNTVSWYQQALGQGPQFIFQYYREEENGRGNFPPRFSGLQFPNYSSELNVNALELDDSALYLCASSPTRGTGGGNEQFFGPGTRLTVL.